These T cell receptor beta chains were read from a single sample in a study of blood T cell repertoires in COVID-19. Produced via immunoSEQ multiplex PCR; TCRdb's table is partial and in-frame only. The sample yields 400,000 to 450,000 clones, 80% to 90% seen once. The sample comprised peripheral blood. These receptors all stem from a man aged 18 to 30 with COVID-19, enrolled during active disease. Each CDR3 is given with its conserved first and last residue. The D gene is left open where the match is weak.

13	TRBV10-2	TRBD2	TRBJ2-5	TGCGCCAGCAGGATAGCGGGGGCGGAGACCCAGTACTTC	CASRIAGAETQYF
14	TRBV5-8	.	TRBJ2-1	TGTGCCAGCAGCCGTTCGGGACTTCACAATGAGCAGTTCTTC	CASSRSGLHNEQFF
16	TRBV5-8	TRBD1	TRBJ1-5	TGTGCCAGCAGCTTGAACAGGGGGCCCAGCAATCAGCCCCAGCATTTT	CASSLNRGPSNQPQHF
16	TRBV5-1	TRBD2	TRBJ2-1	TGCGCCAGCAGCTTGGATGGATTAGGGACTACGAATGAGCAGTTCTTC	CASSLDGLGTTNEQFF
14	TRBV2	TRBD2	TRBJ2-1	TGTGCCAGCTCTATAGCGGGCGCCTACAATGAGCAGTTCTTC	CASSIAGAYNEQFF
14	TRBV29-1	.	TRBJ2-1	TGCAGCGTCGTCGCCCTTAGCTCCTACAATGAGCAGTTCTTC	CSVVALSSYNEQFF
13	TRBV19	.	TRBJ1-3	TGTGCCAGTAATAGGAGGCCTGGAAACACCATATATTTT	CASNRRPGNTIYF
13	TRBV2	TRBD2	TRBJ2-5	TGTGCCAGCAGGGATGGACTAGAGGAGACCCAGTACTTC	CASRDGLEETQYF
12	TRBV27	.	TRBJ1-2	TGTGCCAGCAGCCCCTGGGGGGGTGGCTACACCTTC	CASSPWGGGYTF
13	TRBV30	.	TRBJ1-1	TGTGCCTGGAGTACTGCAGCGAAGTATGAAGCTTTCTTT	CAWSTAAKYEAFF
19	TRBV24-1	TRBD2	TRBJ2-5	TGTGCCACCAGCCACCCCTCCCTCGGGACTATATCTGTTTCGGAGACCCAGTACTTC	CATSHPSLGTISVSETQYF
13	TRBV5-1	TRBD1	TRBJ2-7	TGCGCCAGCAGCTCCGACAGGGGCTACGAGCAGTACTTC	CASSSDRGYEQYF
14	TRBV11-2	TRBD1	TRBJ1-1	TGTGCCAGCAGCTTAGGGACAGGGAGAACTGAAGCTTTCTTT	CASSLGTGRTEAFF
14	TRBV10-3	TRBD2	TRBJ2-3	TGTGCCATCAGTCCCGGGACTAGCGGAGATACGCAGTATTTT	CAISPGTSGDTQYF
15	TRBV15	.	TRBJ1-6	TGTGCCACCAGCAGTAATAAAACCCCAGGATCACCCCTCCACTTT	CATSSNKTPGSPLHF
12	TRBV4-1	.	TRBJ1-2	TGCGCCAGCAGCCAAGCGGGCTATGGCTACACCTTC	CASSQAGYGYTF
14	TRBV18	.	TRBJ2-2	TGTGCCAGCTCACCAGGACAGAACACCGGGGAGCTGTTTTTT	CASSPGQNTGELFF
16	TRBV19	TRBD1	TRBJ2-5	TGTGCCAGTAGTATAGAAGGGGGCGGCTTAGGAGAGACCCAGTACTTC	CASSIEGGGLGETQYF
13	TRBV2	.	TRBJ1-5	TGTGCCACCAACGGGGAGAGGAATCAGCCCCAGCATTTT	CATNGERNQPQHF
11	TRBV3-1/TRBV3-2	.	TRBJ2-4	TGTGCCAGCAGCCAAGCATACATTCAGTACTTC	CASSQAYIQYF
16	TRBV11-3	.	TRBJ1-1	TGTGCCAGCGGAAGCCCTAGGGGAGGAGTGAGCACTGAAGCTTTCTTT	CASGSPRGGVSTEAFF
16	TRBV6-6	TRBD2	TRBJ2-2	TGTGCCAGCAGTCCCCGCAGCGGGGACCCGACCGGGGAGCTGTTTTTT	CASSPRSGDPTGELFF
15	TRBV7-9	.	TRBJ1-2	TGTGCCAGCGCCCTGTTGAACCGAGGCGGCTATGGCTACACCTTC	CASALLNRGGYGYTF